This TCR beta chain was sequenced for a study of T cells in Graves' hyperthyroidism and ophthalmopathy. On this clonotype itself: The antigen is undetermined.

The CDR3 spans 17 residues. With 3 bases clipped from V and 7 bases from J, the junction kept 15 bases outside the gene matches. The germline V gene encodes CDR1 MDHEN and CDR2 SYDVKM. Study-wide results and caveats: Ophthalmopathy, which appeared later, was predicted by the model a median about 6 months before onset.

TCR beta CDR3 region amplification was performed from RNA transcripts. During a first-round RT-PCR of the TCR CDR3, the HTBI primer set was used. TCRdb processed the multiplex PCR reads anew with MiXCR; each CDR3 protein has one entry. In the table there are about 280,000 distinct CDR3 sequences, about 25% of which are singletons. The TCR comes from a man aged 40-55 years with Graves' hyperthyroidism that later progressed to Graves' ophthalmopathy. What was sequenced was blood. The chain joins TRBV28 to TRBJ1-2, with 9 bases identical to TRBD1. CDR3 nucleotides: TGTGCCAGCAGTTTCCCCAACGGCCGGGACAGGGCTTTTGGCTACACCTTC. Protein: CASSFPNGRDRAFGYTF.